This is a list of T cell receptor beta chains from one sample in a study of T-cell memory formation after mild COVID-19. TCRdb re-called the 5' RACE reads with MiXCR, one entry per CDR3 protein. The sample holds tens of thousands of distinct CDR3 sequences, roughly 21% seen once. Material for sequencing was PBMCs or a T cell subset sorted from them (not recorded which). Receptor source: an adult who had mild COVID-19 (a few samples of this study predate the infection). Cell type and time point are not known. The CDR3 runs from the conserved cysteine through the conserved F or W. Clone size is shown for a subset of rows, as once, few, many or a class of expanded clone.

cdr3_aa: CASKLAGGDYNEQFF; j_call: TRBJ2-1; clone_size: many; v_call: TRBV6-6
cdr3_aa: CASSQGTSLLGYEQFF; j_call: TRBJ2-1; clone_size: many; v_call: TRBV12-3/TRBV12-4
cdr3_aa: CASSYSGSYTEAFF; j_call: TRBJ1-1; clone_size: many; v_call: TRBV6-5
cdr3_aa: CASRPGGQGRSPLHF; j_call: TRBJ1-6; clone_size: many; v_call: TRBV6-5
cdr3_aa: CASSANLPGNSGNTIYF; j_call: TRBJ1-3; clone_size: many; v_call: TRBV18
cdr3_aa: CASTRGPVYNEQFF; j_call: TRBJ2-1; clone_size: -; v_call: TRBV7-8
cdr3_aa: CASSTSVNTEAFF; j_call: TRBJ1-1; clone_size: many; v_call: TRBV12-3/TRBV12-4
cdr3_aa: CASSPRGYEQYF; j_call: TRBJ2-7; clone_size: many; v_call: TRBV5-1
cdr3_aa: CASSPSPTDTQYF; j_call: TRBJ2-3; clone_size: many; v_call: TRBV9
cdr3_aa: CASRVGTGFNEQFF; j_call: TRBJ2-1; clone_size: medium-sized; v_call: TRBV7-2
cdr3_aa: CASSLLRTAKDNEQFF; j_call: TRBJ2-1; clone_size: -; v_call: TRBV5-1
cdr3_aa: CASSSAGVGHEQFF; j_call: TRBJ2-1; clone_size: many; v_call: TRBV7-7
cdr3_aa: CASSLRDGTGALAKNIQYF; j_call: TRBJ2-4; clone_size: medium-sized; v_call: TRBV7-2
cdr3_aa: CATSDFKSTIAGGPYNEQFF; j_call: TRBJ2-1; clone_size: many; v_call: TRBV24-1
cdr3_aa: CASSQDISGNTIYF; j_call: TRBJ1-3; clone_size: -; v_call: TRBV5-1
cdr3_aa: CASNTPGTGPNIQYF; j_call: TRBJ2-4; clone_size: many; v_call: TRBV2
cdr3_aa: CASSSQGDLSYGYTF; j_call: TRBJ1-2; clone_size: many; v_call: TRBV7-3
cdr3_aa: CATSRDKGPNTDTQYF; j_call: TRBJ2-3; clone_size: -; v_call: TRBV15
cdr3_aa: CASSFEGANTEAFF; j_call: TRBJ1-1; clone_size: many; v_call: TRBV5-1
cdr3_aa: CASSQGLAGADEQYF; j_call: TRBJ2-7; clone_size: many; v_call: TRBV14